The clone carrying this T cell receptor beta chain turned up a few times. The antigen remains undetermined. This sample was taken from a study of beta chain features in type 1 diabetes. Study results and caveats: Compared with healthy donors, patients appeared to share more similar naive, central memory and regulatory TCRB repertoires.

The CDR3 spans 13 residues. In germline, CDR1 is KGHSH, CDR2 LQKENI. Unmatched junction bases numbered 1, after V lost 8 bases and J lost 0 bases. The authors reverse transcribed all of the isolated RNA, so sequencing captured expressed TCRB transcripts. Using immunoSEQ multiplex PCR, the repertoire was profiled, and TCRdb retains in-frame clones only, with some absent. The table has around 400,000 clones, around 15% seen once. The rearrangement links TRBV18 to TRBJ2-3, with 8 bases lining up with TRBD2. This sequence was found in a woman in her late teens or twenties in good health. The specimen sequenced was naive CD4+ T cells from blood. The CDR3 is CASASGSTDTQYF. CDR3 nucleotide sequence: TGTGCCAGCGCTAGCGGGAGCACAGATACGCAGTATTTT.